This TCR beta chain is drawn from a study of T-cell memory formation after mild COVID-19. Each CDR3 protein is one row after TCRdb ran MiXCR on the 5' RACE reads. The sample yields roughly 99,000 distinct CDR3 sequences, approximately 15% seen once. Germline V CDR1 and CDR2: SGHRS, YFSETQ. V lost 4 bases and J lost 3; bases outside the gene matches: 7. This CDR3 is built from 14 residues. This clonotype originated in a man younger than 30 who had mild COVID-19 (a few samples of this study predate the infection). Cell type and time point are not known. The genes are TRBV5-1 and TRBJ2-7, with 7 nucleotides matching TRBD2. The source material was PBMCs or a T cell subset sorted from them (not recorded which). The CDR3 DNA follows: TGCGCCAGCAGCCCCTCACCGGGGGGCTACGAGCAGTACGTC. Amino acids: CASSPSPGGYEQYV.